This T cell receptor (beta chain) was captured in a study of cytomegalovirus exposure and HLA in healthy donors (dated by TCRdb to the late 2010s). A note on the overall study: According to an earlier analysis of a few hundred of the donors, some 180 million T cells yielded 95 million to 140 million unique TCR beta sequences and 250 to 350 Gb of sequence data. Both class I and class II loci were covered by HLA typing, at four-digit resolution. An early release covering just under 650 HLA-typed donors comprised roughly 300 gigabases of sequencing data and tens of millions of unique TCR sequences. The number of donors typed differed by locus, with roughly 620-630 for A, B, C, DRB1 and DQB1, about 500 for DQA1, approximately 580 for DPA1, and roughly 450 for DPB1. Rather than drawing on any new phenotypic data, the later analysis identified candidate immune exposures from TCR beta sequences and the way those sequences occurred across donors. In a later genetic analysis, genome-wide SNP genotypes for about three fifths of the roughly 670 donors were used, and that subset was treated as a discovery cohort. The genetic ancestry cluster associated with self-reported Caucasian donors included roughly four fifths of the 300 to 450 genotyped donors. High-throughput TCR immunosequencing, statistical association of individual TCRs with disease status, and machine learning were combined to predict cytomegalovirus infection status. Among 350 to 400 genotyped donors of the cohort, an average of about 240,000 unique TCR beta nucleotide sequences were sequenced per donor, approximately 20% of them non-productive. Every discovery cohort repertoire had been produced on one sequencing platform. Roughly 5 DR-DQ haplotypes were handled as single units for association and clustering, since linkage in the cohort was strong. An earlier analysis of around 580 of the donors used high-throughput TCR beta sequencing to judge whether each TCR beta V gene segment behaved as functional or pseudogenic. A separate validation cohort of some 130 different subjects was used in addition to the approximately 670-subject first cohort. Using immunosequencing, the study profiled T cell repertoires from about 620 subjects and related those repertoires to cytomegalovirus serostatus. The study was designed to test whether signatures of past pathogen exposure could be identified by cataloging public T cell receptors. In a later analysis, previously published TCR beta repertoires from 550 to 750 donors were re-analyzed and high-resolution HLA genotyping was added so that TCR occurrence patterns could be studied. Donor age, sex, ethnicity and CMV serostatus were compiled alongside the repertoire data.

About this clone: Its specific antigen is unknown. No quality values exist for individual bases; no much larger clone is one base distant.

The cohort was made up of about 610 healthy bone marrow donors. Cohort members were all nominally healthy when sampled, although unrecorded immune exposures were likely present. The donor was CMV seronegative and was included in the group of approximately 350 seronegative cohort members. A peripheral blood sample was collected from each donor, and TCR beta sequencing was performed on peripheral blood mononuclear cells. The Qiagen DNeasy Blood Extraction Kit was used to extract genomic DNA from the blood cell samples. Receptors were amplified or captured by the immunoSEQ multiplex PCR assay. For the multiplex PCR, a mixture combining 60 forward primers for TCR Vbeta segments and 13 reverse primers for TCR Jbeta segments was used. The CDR3 region of rearranged TCR beta genes was amplified from genomic DNA with a multiplex PCR assay. The amplified TCR beta libraries were sequenced on the Illumina HiSeq System as 87-base-pair reads. Under the source paper's analysis protocol: A later analysis counted approximately 76 million unique TCR beta chains across the 670 or so repertoires, and 10 million to 11 million of these chains were shared by at least two donors. To remove PCR and sequencing errors, raw reads were error-corrected and collapsed into unique sequences using a nearest-neighbor algorithm that merged closely related sequences. V, D and J gene segments were assigned by aligning CDR3 sequences to IMGT reference sequences. For a sequence to be retained, a match of at least six nucleotides was required to both a V gene segment and a J gene segment. Rearrangements were classified as productive when the CDR3 lacked stop codons and remained in frame with V and J, and all other rearrangements were classified as non-productive. Following IMGT convention, CDR3 was defined as the stretch from the second conserved V-encoded cysteine to the conserved J-encoded phenylalanine. In an earlier analysis of around 640 of the donors, sequences lacking an unambiguous match to a single V gene segment were excluded. An earlier analysis of fewer than 750 of the donors classified V segments as functional when productive rearrangements were above 56.7% and as segregating when the standard deviation between donors was above 5%. To diagnose cytomegalovirus status from the catalog of TCR beta chain sequences, a statistical classification framework was built. V and J gene assignment, in a later analysis, came from comparing TCR nucleotide sequences with IMGT/GENE-DB human TR gene sequences. The TCRdist pipeline was used in a later analysis to assign CDR3 sequences and most-parsimonious VDJ recombination scenarios. In a later analysis, each TCR beta chain was defined by its CDR3 amino acid sequence together with its V-gene family, and reads lacking a unique V-gene family were excluded. To address suspected cross-contamination and a sequencing artifact, a later analysis removed some 620 highly shared, low-generation-probability nucleotide sequences. In a later analysis, a clonal expansion index for each public chain was calculated from normalized within-repertoire ranks of inferred template counts. A later analysis computed generation probabilities with a VDJ recombination model fitted to out-of-frame rearrangements, and checked the results against IGoR. In a later analysis, TCR-TCR, TCR-HLA and TCR-CMV co-occurrence was scored with hypergeometric tests, and a repertoire-size bias correction was applied to TCR pairs. A later analysis estimated false discovery rates by permuting HLA or CMV assignments 20 times. In a later analysis, co-occurring TCRs were grouped using DBSCAN, with TCRdist sequence similarity added in when clustering inside HLA-allele-positive subsets. For co-occurrence clustering, repertoires with fewer than 30,000 or more than 120,000 public chains were excluded, along with roughly five repertoires with anomalous nucleotide sharing. TCRdb holds this immuneACCESS table with in-frame rearrangements only. Some clones are missing; in checked studies, unresolved V genes explain under half, and the rest has no known cause. For V, J and clone size, that table is used; D and trimming come from the DNA. This sample is represented by roughly 180,000 clones; around 80% of them were singletons. 2% to 3% of the sample lies in the top ten.

Broad study findings and their caveats: Several of the top co-occurrence clusters appeared to be linked to parvovirus B19, influenza, CMV and Epstein-Barr virus, according to a later analysis. Because counts were too low, about 18 rarely observed V segments, including chromosome 9 orphons, were excluded from the earlier analysis of 587 of the donors. The 87-base-pair reads could not distinguish some IMGT-functional V segments, including TRBV6-2 and TRBV6-3, so those segments were excluded. A later analysis associated 15,000 to 20,000 TCR beta sequences with specific HLA alleles at a false discovery rate of 0.05. A group of highly shared sequence variants was considered likely to be a technical artifact of the sequencing pipeline. Assigning TCR associations to individual alleles was difficult when HLA alleles, especially DR and DQ, strongly co-occurred. The authors suggested that the approach could potentially be generalized to other disease states and immunological phenotypes. In a later genetic analysis, fewer N-insertions in productive TCRs were reported among donors in an Asian-associated ancestry cluster than the roughly 670-donor mean. A further reported finding was that TCR beta sequences accurately predicted the HLA-A and HLA-B alleles for most subjects in the first cohort. Sequencing depth was assumed to be roughly uniform across donors in the presence/absence analyses, though that assumption may not hold. In vitro tests confirmed that a few of the cytomegalovirus-associated TCR beta chains recognize cytomegalovirus antigens. Immune exposure information for the cohort was limited to CMV serostatus. The study gave a list of some 150 TCR beta chains associated with cytomegalovirus. Most CMV-associated TCR beta chains appeared to be HLA-restricted in a later analysis, and the HLA associations seemed to be driven largely by CMV exposure. A later genetic analysis associated a missense DCLRE1C variant with V-gene and J-gene trimming of TCR beta chains, and an independent cohort replicated the association. Broadly in line with IMGT annotations, most TCR beta V segments showed up in productive rearrangements about 90% or about 30% of the time in an earlier analysis of a few hundred of the donors. In a later analysis, TCR association rates were found to vary across HLA loci, with the most associated TCRs seen for DRB1 alleles and the fewest for HLA-C alleles. Because some donors lacked HLA typing at each locus, the association tests relied only on the typed subset. In both the original and validation cohorts, the classifier was reported to diagnose cytomegalovirus status with high specificity and sensitivity. Most TCR sequences were observed very rarely across donors, whereas some public TCRs were present in many individuals. Correlated functional status among segregating V segments might reflect linkage disequilibrium, but an unknown experimental factor could not be ruled out. The cohort was sequenced for TCR beta chains only, and without alpha or paired-chain data the features that could be detected were limited. Compared with equally common non-associated chains, HLA-associated TCR beta chains in a later analysis were more clonally expanded and had lower generation probabilities.

The CDR1 and CDR2 encoded by the germline V gene are LGHNA and YSLEER. The CDR3 spans 16 residues, from the cysteine through the phenylalanine. Left in the record is the CDR3 DNA by itself, 48 bases read in frame from the first base. The V and J ends are trimmed by 0 bases and 2 bases, leaving 14 bases between them. This clonotype originated in a male donor in good health and CMV-seronegative. The sequenced sample consisted of PBMCs. The chain joins TRBV4-3 to TRBJ2-7; the D gene lacks a confident call. The DNA sequence is as follows: TGCGCCAGCAGCCAAGATCGACTCTTGCTAGCCTACGAGCAGTACTTC. It specifies CASSQDRLLLAYEQYF.